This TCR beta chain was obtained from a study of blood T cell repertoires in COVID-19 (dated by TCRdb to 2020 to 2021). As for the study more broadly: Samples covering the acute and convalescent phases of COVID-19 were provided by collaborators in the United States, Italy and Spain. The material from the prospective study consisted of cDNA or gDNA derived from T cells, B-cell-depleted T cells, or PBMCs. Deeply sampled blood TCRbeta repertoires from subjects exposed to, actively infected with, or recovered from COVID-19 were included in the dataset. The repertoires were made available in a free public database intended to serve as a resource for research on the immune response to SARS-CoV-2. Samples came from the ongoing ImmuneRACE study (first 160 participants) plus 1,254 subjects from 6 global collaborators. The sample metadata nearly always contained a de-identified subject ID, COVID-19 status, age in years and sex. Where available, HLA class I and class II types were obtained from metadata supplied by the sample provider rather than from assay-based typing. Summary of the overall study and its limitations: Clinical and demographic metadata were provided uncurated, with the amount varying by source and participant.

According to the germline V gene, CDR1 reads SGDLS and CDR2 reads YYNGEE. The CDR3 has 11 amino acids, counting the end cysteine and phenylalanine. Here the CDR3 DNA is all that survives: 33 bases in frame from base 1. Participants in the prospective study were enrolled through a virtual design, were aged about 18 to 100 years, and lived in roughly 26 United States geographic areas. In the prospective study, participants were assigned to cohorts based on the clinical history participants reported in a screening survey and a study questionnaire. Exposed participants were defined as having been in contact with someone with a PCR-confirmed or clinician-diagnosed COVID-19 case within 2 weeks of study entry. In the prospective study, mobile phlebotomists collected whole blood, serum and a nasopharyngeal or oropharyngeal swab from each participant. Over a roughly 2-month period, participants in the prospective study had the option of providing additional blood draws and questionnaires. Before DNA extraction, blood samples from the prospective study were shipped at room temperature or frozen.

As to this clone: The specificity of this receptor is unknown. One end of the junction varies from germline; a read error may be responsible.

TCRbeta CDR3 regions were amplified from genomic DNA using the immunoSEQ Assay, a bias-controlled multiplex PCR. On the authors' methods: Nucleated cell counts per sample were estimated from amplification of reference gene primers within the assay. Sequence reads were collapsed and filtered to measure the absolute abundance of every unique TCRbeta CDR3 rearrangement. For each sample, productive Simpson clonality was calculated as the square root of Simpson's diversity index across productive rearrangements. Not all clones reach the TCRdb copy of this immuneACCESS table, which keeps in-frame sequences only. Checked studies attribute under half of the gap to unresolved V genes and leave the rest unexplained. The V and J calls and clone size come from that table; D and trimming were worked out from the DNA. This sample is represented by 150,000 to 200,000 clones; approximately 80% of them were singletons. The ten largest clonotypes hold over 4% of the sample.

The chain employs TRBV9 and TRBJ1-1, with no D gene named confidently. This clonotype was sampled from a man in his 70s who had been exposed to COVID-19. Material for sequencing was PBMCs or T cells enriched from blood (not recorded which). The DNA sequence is TGTGCCAGCAGCCCCCCCTCTGAGGCTTTCTTT. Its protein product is CASSPPSEAFF.